A selection of T cell receptor beta chains follows, all from one sample in a study of blood T cell repertoires in COVID-19. Using immunoSEQ multiplex PCR, the repertoire was profiled, and TCRdb retains in-frame clones only, with some absent. This table holds 200,000 to 300,000 clones, more than 70% found once. Sample: peripheral blood. The receptors were sampled from a woman of 80 years or more with COVID-19, enrolled during active disease. Each CDR3 is given with its conserved first and last residue. The order of the fields is V gene, CDR3 protein.

TRBV7-2 | CASSPGGLGETQYF
TRBV5-4 | CASRAPGQGKEGSTEAFF
TRBV11-1 | CASSLTGLLHF
TRBV27 | CASSLEGMGYSPLHF
TRBV6-1 | CASSDLVVSDTQYF
TRBV6-1 | CASSESGIGQGSFF
TRBV5-1 | CASSLSGSNQPQHF
TRBV10-3 | CAIRGNYGYTF
TRBV7-9 | CASSLAGGSEAEGGYTF
TRBV2 | CASSKEGSGQPQHF
TRBV11-2 | CASSPTGLQQYF
TRBV6-6 | CASSLPEDRRGIAFF
TRBV6-4 | CASSDSWDRGPRGYTF
TRBV11-2 | CASSSRTGRETQYF
TRBV30 | CAWISGQGFSGANVLTF
TRBV5-1 | CASSGRDSYEQYF
TRBV28 | CASSSGGSGEKLFF
TRBV18 | CASSPGTGEYQPQHF
TRBV7-8 | CASSLEGHRGSPLHF
TRBV3-1/TRBV3-2 | CASSPQQGNTEAFF
TRBV7-8 | CASSPPYAAQFF
TRBV5-4 | CASSFRGGLETQYF
TRBV15 | CATSRSGESYGYTF
TRBV6-6 | CASSYGTGQETQYF
TRBV30 | CAWSEHQNTEAFF
TRBV9 | CASSVGGMGDTQYF
TRBV6-4 | CASTRTANTGELFF
TRBV19 | CASTRQGHTGKLFF
TRBV14 | CASSQGQGASSPLHF
TRBV12-3/TRBV12-4 | CASSSRGAGEAFF
TRBV5-1 | CASSPLQGPYEQYF
TRBV6-6 | CASSSGRDEAFF
TRBV19 | CASRGTDFNTEAFF
TRBV7-2 | CASSLGWTANSPLHF
TRBV5-1 | CASSLDTGNTEAFF
TRBV2 | CASAGTGNTGELFF
TRBV18 | CASSPPSGVENEQFF
TRBV18 | CASSLNTGGAGTEAFF
TRBV4-2 | CASSQDSARGRVGSMNTEAFF